This T cell receptor (beta chain) was retrieved from a study of shared clonotypes between healthy human individuals. Deep level was the assay's run setting. TCRdb's copy holds only in-frame clones and misses some; the assay was immunoSEQ multiplex PCR. The data contain about 470,000 clones, 70% to 80% of them singletons. Germline CDR1 and CDR2: MNHEY and SMNVEV (reference sequence). The CDR3 spans 15 residues. The ends lost 6 bases at V and 2 bases at J; junction bases unmatched: 10. This chain joins TRBV27 and TRBJ2-7; 7 positions agree with TRBD1. The TCR sequence derives from a woman aged 35 to 49 in good health. Some clones in this sample may be carry-over from other donors' samples. Material: PBMCs. The DNA for the CDR3 is TGTGCCAGCAGGCTTATGGGGACAGCTACCTACGAGCAGTACTTC. Its translation: CASRLMGTATYEQYF.